These T cell receptor beta chains were read from a single sample in a study of cytomegalovirus exposure and HLA in healthy donors. The method was immunoSEQ multiplex PCR; TCRdb's version includes in-frame clones alone and lacks a portion of them. The table has approximately 160,000 clones, 70% to 85% seen once; the top ten hold approximately 1.8%. The sample consisted of PBMCs. The receptors derive from a woman in her 30s in good health and CMV-seronegative. Each CDR3 is given with its conserved first and last residue. The order of the fields is clone size, V gene, D gene, J gene, CDR3 protein, CDR3 DNA. D genes are given only for firm matches. Size tells how often a clone was seen (once, few, many) or the class of an expanded clone, and some rows leave it out.

clone_size: -
v_call: TRBV11-3
d_call: -
j_call: TRBJ2-2
cdr3_aa: CASSLGGPNTGELFF
cdr3_nt: TGTGCCAGCAGCCTGGGGGGGCCGAACACCGGGGAGCTGTTTTTT

clone_size: -
v_call: TRBV27
d_call: TRBD2
j_call: TRBJ2-1
cdr3_aa: CASSVLAGANYNEQFF
cdr3_nt: TGTGCCAGCAGTGTACTAGCGGGAGCGAACTACAATGAGCAGTTCTTC

clone_size: once
v_call: TRBV7-9
d_call: TRBD1
j_call: TRBJ2-7
cdr3_aa: CASSHGRDRGYEQYF
cdr3_nt: TGTGCCAGCAGCCACGGACGGGACAGGGGTTACGAGCAGTACTTC

clone_size: once
v_call: TRBV30
d_call: -
j_call: TRBJ2-2
cdr3_aa: CAWTYRPNTGELFF
cdr3_nt: TGTGCCTGGACTTACAGACCGAACACCGGGGAGCTGTTTTTT

clone_size: -
v_call: TRBV29-1
d_call: -
j_call: TRBJ1-3
cdr3_aa: CSVGVTGLTGNTIYF
cdr3_nt: TGCAGCGTCGGGGTTACAGGGCTTACTGGAAACACCATATATTTT

clone_size: -
v_call: TRBV27
d_call: TRBD2
j_call: TRBJ2-1
cdr3_aa: CASSLSGTSGRVEQFF
cdr3_nt: TGTGCCAGCAGTTTATCCGGGACTAGCGGGAGAGTTGAGCAGTTCTTC

clone_size: -
v_call: TRBV29-1
d_call: -
j_call: TRBJ2-5
cdr3_aa: CSVTRQETQYF
cdr3_nt: TGCAGCGTTACCAGACAAGAGACCCAGTACTTC

clone_size: -
v_call: TRBV4-2
d_call: -
j_call: TRBJ1-4
cdr3_aa: CASSPGQLVNEKLFF
cdr3_nt: TGTGCCAGCAGCCCCGGACAGCTTGTTAATGAAAAACTGTTTTTT

clone_size: -
v_call: TRBV18
d_call: -
j_call: TRBJ2-2
cdr3_aa: CASSFGSEPGTGELFF
cdr3_nt: TGTGCCAGCTCGTTCGGGTCCGAGCCTGGGACCGGGGAGCTGTTTTTT

clone_size: -
v_call: TRBV6-5
d_call: -
j_call: TRBJ1-5
cdr3_aa: CASSLAAGRGKMDF
cdr3_nt: TGTGCCAGCAGTCTAGCCGCAGGACGGGGGAAGATGGATTTT

clone_size: -
v_call: TRBV7-2
d_call: -
j_call: TRBJ1-2
cdr3_aa: CASSLHQGPFEGYTF
cdr3_nt: TGTGCCAGCAGCTTACATCAGGGCCCTTTTGAGGGCTACACCTTC

clone_size: -
v_call: TRBV6-1
d_call: TRBD1
j_call: TRBJ1-6
cdr3_aa: CASSAAGPGQGVSPLHF
cdr3_nt: TGTGCCAGCAGTGCCGCGGGGCCGGGACAGGGCGTTTCACCCCTCCACTTT

clone_size: -
v_call: TRBV27
d_call: -
j_call: TRBJ1-2
cdr3_aa: CASSLLSGDGYTF
cdr3_nt: TGTGCCAGCAGTTTATTGTCAGGGGATGGCTACACCTTC

clone_size: -
v_call: TRBV19
d_call: -
j_call: TRBJ1-5
cdr3_aa: CASSIDHGGTASNQPQHF
cdr3_nt: TGTGCCAGTAGTATAGATCACGGGGGGACGGCGAGCAATCAGCCCCAGCATTTT

clone_size: -
v_call: TRBV27
d_call: TRBD1
j_call: TRBJ2-7
cdr3_aa: CASSLRGGQGPYEQYF
cdr3_nt: TGTGCCAGCAGTTTAAGAGGAGGACAGGGACCCTACGAGCAGTACTTC

clone_size: -
v_call: TRBV30
d_call: TRBD1
j_call: TRBJ1-1
cdr3_aa: CAGRRDRGTEAFF
cdr3_nt: TGTGCCGGAAGGAGGGACAGGGGCACTGAAGCTTTCTTT

clone_size: once
v_call: TRBV30
d_call: TRBD1
j_call: TRBJ1-3
cdr3_aa: CAWSVVQGAGNTIYF
cdr3_nt: TGTGCCTGGAGTGTTGTGCAGGGGGCGGGAAACACCATATATTTT